This T cell receptor (beta chain) was identified in a study of blood T cell repertoires in COVID-19. Study details: T cells, B-cell-depleted T cells, or PBMCs supplied cDNA or gDNA.

The assay was immunoSEQ multiplex PCR, and TCRdb's table has in-frame clones only and misses some. The sample includes about 120,000 clones, about nine tenths of them seen just once. The V and J ends lost 8 bases and 0 bases respectively, with 8 bases between them. Germline V CDR1 and CDR2: MNHEY, SVGAGI. CDR3 size: 13 residues. The chain uses TRBV6-5 and TRBJ1-3, with D perhaps TRBD1 (5 bases). The sample taken for sequencing was peripheral blood. The sequence derives from a human donor in a cohort sampled during active COVID-19. The CDR3 sequence is CASGALSGNTIYF. For the CDR3, the DNA is TGTGCCAGCGGGGCCCTCTCTGGAAACACCATATATTTT.